The 30 T cell receptor beta chains below come from one sample, sequenced in a study of cytomegalovirus exposure and HLA in healthy donors. Use of 60 Vbeta and 13 Jbeta primers characterized the PCR. Sequencing was performed with immunoSEQ multiplex PCR; in TCRdb, only in-frame clones are kept and a portion is missing. The sample has 100,000 to 150,000 clones; over 60% are singletons. The sample taken for sequencing was PBMCs. These receptors were taken from a man in his 60s in good health and CMV-seropositive.

This chain links TRBV6-1 with TRBJ1-6, with D possibly TRBD1 on 5 matching bases. Between the trimmed V and J ends, which lost 3 bases and 3 bases, there was a span of 12 bases. Germline V gene sequence: CDR1 MNHNS, CDR2 SASEGT. This CDR3 spans 16 amino acids. The CDR3 sequence: CASSDARGGYNSPLHF. In nucleotides, the CDR3 is TGTGCCAGCAGTGACGCGCGGGGGGGCTATAATTCACCCCTCCACTTT.

The CDR3 region has the DNA TGTGCCAGCAGGGCGGGTGCTAACTATGGCTACACCTTC. Its translation is CASRAGANYGYTF. V and J are TRBV6-5 and TRBJ1-2; D is ambiguous. This CDR3 region has 13 residues. V shed 6 bases and J shed 0 bases, with 8 bases lying between them. Germline V gene lookup returns CDR1 MNHEY and CDR2 SVGAGI.

The J gene is TRBJ1-1, the V gene TRBV5-1; the match to TRBD1 covers 8 bases. This CDR3 is built from 15 residues. The V gene's germline CDR1 is SGHRS and CDR2 YFSETQ. V trimming: 2 bases; J trimming: 1 base; junction bases outside the gene matches: 4. The chain's CDR3 is CASSFTGTGNTEAFF. The CDR3 DNA reads as TGCGCCAGCAGCTTCACCGGGACAGGGAACACTGAAGCTTTCTTT.

The chain couples TRBV9 to TRBJ2-5; 7 bases map to TRBD1. V lost 2 bases and J lost 0; bases outside the gene matches: 19. From germline, CDR1 is SGDLS and CDR2 YYNGEE. The CDR3 runs to 20 residues. The CDR3 region is CASSVLPLHEGALYQETQYF. CDR3 sequence (DNA): TGTGCCAGCAGCGTCTTGCCTTTGCATGAGGGGGCCCTGTACCAAGAGACCCAGTACTTC.

A single count supports this clone. This chain uses TRBV9 with TRBJ2-1; 11 bases match TRBD2. V trimming: 0 bases; J trimming: 6 bases; junction bases outside the gene matches: 5. This CDR3 contains 16 residues. The germline V gene encodes CDR1 SGDLS and CDR2 YYNGEE. CDR3 residues: CASSVVGSGGANEQFF. CDR3 sequence (DNA): TGTGCCAGCAGCGTAGTGGGTAGCGGGGGGGCCAATGAGCAGTTCTTC.

The chain links TRBV19 to TRBJ2-2; D is ambiguous. Germline CDR1 reads LNHDA; CDR2 reads SQIVND (reference sequence). This CDR3 spans 12 amino acids. The V end lost 3 bases, the J end lost 8 bases, and 7 bases lay between the germline ends. Here the CDR3 reads CASSIMTGELFF. DNA for the CDR3: TGTGCCAGTAGTATCATGACAGGGGAGCTGTTTTTT.

About this clone itself: This likely reflects a read error, since a far larger clone is one base away. The sample contains more than one DNA sequence encoding this CDR3. The chain combines TRBV4-1 with TRBJ2-7, with 9 positions matching TRBD1. In germline, CDR1 is MGHRA, CDR2 YSYEKL. This CDR3 region has 14 residues. V lost 9 bases and J lost 7; bases outside the gene matches: 13. For the CDR3, the DNA is TGCGCCAGTACCACGGAGACAGGGGGTCCGGAGCAGTACTTC. As protein: CASTTETGGPEQYF.

The chain is built from TRBV28 and TRBJ1-1; 9 nucleotides line up with TRBD1. The CDR3 has 16 residues. Germline trimming cut 0 bases from V and 1 base from J; bases unmatched to any gene: 3. Per the germline V gene, CDR1 is MDHEN and CDR2 is SYDVKM. The CDR3 region is CASSLWTGGANTEAFF. CDR3 DNA sequence: TGTGCCAGCAGTTTATGGACAGGGGGAGCGAACACTGAAGCTTTCTTT.

The J gene is TRBJ2-3, the V gene TRBV28; possible D gene TRBD2, 6 bases. This CDR3 spans 15 amino acids. Germline V gives CDR1 MDHEN, CDR2 SYDVKM. Trimming shortened V by 2 bases and J by 0 bases, and 9 bases separated the two germline ends. CDR3 bases: TGTGCCAGCAGTTTAGTAGCGGTTAGCACAGATACGCAGTATTTT. Translated: CASSLVAVSTDTQYF.

This clone was picked up one time. CDR3 nucleotides: TGTGCCAGCAGCGTATACACTAGCGGGGGGGCATTTGAGCAGTTCTTC. Translating it yields CASSVYTSGGAFEQFF. The chain joins TRBV7-6 to TRBJ2-1; 13 positions agree with TRBD2. This CDR3 contains 16 residues. The germline gives CDR1 SGHVS, CDR2 FNYEAQ. After removal of 5 bases from V and 9 bases from J, the junction contained 10 bases not matched to a gene.

The rearrangement links TRBV6-5 to TRBJ1-6; possibly TRBD1 for D (6 bases). The V end was cut by 8 bases, the J end by 7 bases, with 18 bases between. The V gene's germline CDR1 is MNHEY and CDR2 SVGAGI. There are 15 residues in the CDR3. The CDR3 reads CASRPPGVPNSPLHF. The CDR3 DNA is TGTGCCAGCCGCCCGCCAGGGGTCCCGAATTCACCCCTCCACTTT.

The V and J genes are TRBV15 and TRBJ1-5; no reliable D call. Germline values: CDR1 LNHNV, CDR2 YYDKDF (reference sequence). The germline V and J ends were trimmed by 0 bases and 4 bases, with 7 bases remaining between them. This CDR3 is built from 14 residues. The CDR3 sequence: CATSRDSVNQPQHF. The CDR3 coding sequence is TGTGCCACCAGCAGAGACTCAGTGAATCAGCCCCAGCATTTT.

This clone was observed a handful of times. The rearrangement joins TRBV7-9 to TRBJ1-4; no clear D gene. The CDR3 extends over 14 amino acids. The V gene's germline CDR1 is SEHNR and CDR2 FQNEAQ (reference sequence). Trimming removed 5 bases at V and 5 bases at J, with 12 bases between. CDR3 residues: CASSDGQVNEKLFF. CDR3 coding DNA: TGTGCCAGCAGCGATGGGCAGGTGAATGAAAAACTGTTTTTT. The full variable domain, completed using reference TRBV7-9 and TRBJ1-4, is DTGVSQNPRHKITKRGQNVTFRCDPISEHNRLYWYRQTLGQGPEFLTYFQNEAQLEKSRLLSDRFSAERPKGSFSTLEIQRTEQGDSAMYLCASSDGQVNEKLFFGSGTQLSVL.

The CDR3 reads CASSMDRVDNEQFF. For the CDR3, the DNA is TGTGCCAGTAGTATGGACAGGGTTGACAATGAGCAGTTCTTC. This sequence joins TRBV19 and TRBJ2-1; TRBD1 aligns across 8 bases. The CDR3 covers 14 residues. Per germline, CDR1 LNHDA and CDR2 SQIVND (reference sequence). The V gene end was trimmed by 3 bases and the J gene end by 5 bases; junction bases not matched to a gene: 3.

V and J are TRBV7-8 and TRBJ2-3, with TRBD2 as a possible D gene (6 bases). Trimming removed 5 bases from V and 0 bases from J, with 18 bases in between. CDR1 and CDR2 (germline): SGHVS, FQNEAQ. CDR3 length: 17 amino acids. The CDR3 protein is CASSHLGGGESTDTQYF. CDR3 in DNA: TGTGCCAGCAGCCACCTAGGAGGCGGGGAGAGCACAGATACGCAGTATTTT.

CDR3 bases: TGTGCCAGCTCACCGTATCAGGGTAGTGAAAAACTGTTTTTT. It is translated as CASSPYQGSEKLFF. The V and J genes are TRBV18 and TRBJ1-4, with D possibly being TRBD1 (5 bases). Looked up from germline, CDR1 is KGHSH and CDR2 is LQKENI. Trimming shortened V by 3 bases and J by 7 bases, and 12 bases separated the two germline ends. The CDR3 is made up of 14 amino acids.

The J gene is TRBJ2-7, the V gene TRBV30; 7 bases align to TRBD2. With 3 bases clipped from V and 6 bases from J, the junction kept 8 bases outside the gene matches. The germline gives CDR1 GTSNPN, CDR2 SVGIG (reference sequence). The CDR3 runs to 13 residues. CDR3 nucleotide sequence: TGTGCCTGGAGGGGACTCCCGGGGGGCGAGCAGTACTTC. It translates to CAWRGLPGGEQYF.

The rearrangement joins TRBV25-1 to TRBJ1-6, with D unclear. The CDR3 covers 14 residues. In germline, CDR1 is MGHDK, CDR2 SYGVNS. The V end was cut by 4 bases, the J end by 5 bases, with 9 bases between. The CDR3 loop reads CASSVAVDNSPLHF. The CDR3 DNA reads TGTGCCAGCAGTGTGGCAGTTGATAATTCACCCCTCCACTTT.

A few counts support this clone. The chain is built from TRBV5-4 and TRBJ1-3; D ambiguous. From germline, CDR1 is SGHNT and CDR2 YYREEE (reference sequence). This CDR3 comprises 15 residues. Trimming took 1 base from V and 0 from J, leaving 8 bases between them. The CDR3: CASSLFSLSGNTIYF. The CDR3 nucleotides read TGTGCCAGCAGCTTGTTTTCCCTCTCTGGAAACACCATATATTTT.

A word on this clone: Other DNA sequences in this specimen translate into the identical CDR3. V gene TRBV25-1 combines with J gene TRBJ2-7; no clear D gene. V was cut by 6 bases and J by 1 base, with 13 bases left in between. The germline V gene has CDR1 MGHDK and CDR2 SYGVNS. The CDR3 extends over 14 amino acids. The CDR3 DNA reads as TGTGCCAGCAGCGAAGTTGGAGCTTCCTACGAGCAGTACTTC. Protein: CASSEVGASYEQYF.

V and J are TRBV2 and TRBJ2-1; tentative D call: TRBD1 (5 bases). The CDR3 has 12 amino acids. V lost 5 bases, J lost 10 bases, and 12 bases lay in between. Per the germline V gene, CDR1 is SNHLY and CDR2 is FYNNEI. The CDR3 DNA sequence: TGTGCCAGCAGTCTATCGGACACCGAGCAGTTCTTC. Protein sequence: CASSLSDTEQFF.

The chain employs TRBV7-6 and TRBJ2-3; D might be TRBD2 (5 bases). Trimming pared 6 bases from V and 12 bases from J, leaving 16 bases between. The V gene's germline CDR1 is SGHVS and CDR2 FNYEAQ. The CDR3 sequence is 12 residues long. CDR3 amino acids: CASSPPGGVQYF. Written as DNA, the CDR3 is TGTGCCAGCAGTCCTCCCGGAGGCGTCCAGTATTTT.

The chain joins TRBV5-1 to TRBJ1-2; the D gene is possibly TRBD1 (6 bases). The CDR3 has 11 amino acids. V shed 0 bases and J shed 10 bases, with 7 bases lying between them. Germline CDR1 reads SGHRS; CDR2 reads YFSETQ. CDR3 amino acids: CASSLEGVYTF. CDR3 nucleotides: TGCGCCAGCAGCTTGGAGGGGGTCTACACCTTC.

This clone was observed once. V usage is TRBV27 and J usage is TRBJ2-5; 8 bases are shared with TRBD2. The CDR3 length is 16 residues. Germline V gene lookup returns CDR1 MNHEY and CDR2 SMNVEV (reference sequence). Trimming removed 5 bases from V and 2 bases from J; junction bases left unmatched: 10. CDR3: CASSPSLAVVQETQYF. The DNA for the CDR3 is TGTGCCAGCAGTCCCTCACTAGCGGTTGTGCAAGAGACCCAGTACTTC.

The chain recombines TRBV11-1 with TRBJ1-1, with TRBD1 matching over 7 bases. V was pared by 4 bases and J by 2 bases, with 1 base of the junction left unmatched. Germline assignment: CDR1 SGHAT and CDR2 FQDESV (reference sequence). The CDR3 contains 13 residues. The CDR3 coding sequence is TGTGCCAGCAGCTGGGACAGAAACACTGAAGCTTTCTTT. Translated: CASSWDRNTEAFF.

V is TRBV30 and J is TRBJ1-1; TRBD1 agrees at 9 bases. This CDR3 has 13 amino acids. Germline trimming cut 3 bases from V and 4 bases from J; bases unmatched to any gene: 3. Germline loops: CDR1 GTSNPN, CDR2 SVGIG (reference sequence). The CDR3 is CAWSKQGATEAFF. CDR3 nucleotides: TGTGCCTGGAGCAAACAGGGGGCCACTGAAGCTTTCTTT. Using reference TRBV30 and TRBJ1-1 for the parts outside the CDR3, the full variable domain is SQTIHQWPATLVQPVGSPLSLECTVEGTSNPNLYWYRQAAGRGLQLLFYSVGIGQISSEVPQNLSASRPQDRQFILSSKKLLLSDSGFYLCAWSKQGATEAFFGQGTRLTVV.

This clone was seen only once. The V and J genes are TRBV19 and TRBJ1-6; a weak D match, TRBD1 (6 bases). Per germline, CDR1 LNHDA and CDR2 SQIVND (reference sequence). Trimming stripped 6 bases from V and 10 bases from J, with 19 bases between. The CDR3 is 15 amino acids. CDR3 sequence reads: CASRSEQGRYSPLHF. The CDR3 bases are TGTGCCAGTAGGTCCGAACAGGGCCGATACTCACCCCTCCACTTT. Drawing the rest from reference TRBV19 and TRBJ1-6, the complete variable domain is DGGITQSPKYLFRKEGQNVTLSCEQNLNHDAMYWYRQDPGQGLRLIYYSQIVNDFQKGDIAEGYSVSREKKESFPLTVTSAQKNPTAFYLCASRSEQGRYSPLHFGNGTRLTVT.

The chain couples TRBV5-6 to TRBJ1-2, with D hard to call. Germline V CDR1 and CDR2: SGHDT, YYEEEE. There are 15 residues in the CDR3. V dropped 0 bases and J dropped 2 bases, with 11 bases sitting between them. DNA of the CDR3: TGTGCCAGCAGCTTGGCCCAGGCAGTAAACTATGGCTACACCTTC. This encodes CASSLAQAVNYGYTF.

This clone was counted once. V is TRBV9 and J is TRBJ2-2, with 8 bases aligning to TRBD2. This CDR3 is 15 amino acids long. CDR1 is SGDLS, CDR2 YYNGEE, per germline. The V and J ends lost 6 bases and 5 bases, in that order; junction bases with no gene match: 9. The CDR3 nucleotides are TGTGCCAGCAAACGGGAGGGGCTTCATACCGGGGAGCTGTTTTTT. Translation gives CASKREGLHTGELFF.

V usage is TRBV6-5 and J usage is TRBJ2-7; D is unresolved. Between the trimmed V and J ends, which lost 7 bases and 0 bases, there was a span of 13 bases. The CDR3 loop spans 14 amino acids. From germline, CDR1 is MNHEY and CDR2 SVGAGI. Written as DNA, the CDR3 is TGTGCCAGCAAGCGTGAAAGGAGCTCCTACGAGCAGTACTTC. Its protein product is CASKRERSSYEQYF.